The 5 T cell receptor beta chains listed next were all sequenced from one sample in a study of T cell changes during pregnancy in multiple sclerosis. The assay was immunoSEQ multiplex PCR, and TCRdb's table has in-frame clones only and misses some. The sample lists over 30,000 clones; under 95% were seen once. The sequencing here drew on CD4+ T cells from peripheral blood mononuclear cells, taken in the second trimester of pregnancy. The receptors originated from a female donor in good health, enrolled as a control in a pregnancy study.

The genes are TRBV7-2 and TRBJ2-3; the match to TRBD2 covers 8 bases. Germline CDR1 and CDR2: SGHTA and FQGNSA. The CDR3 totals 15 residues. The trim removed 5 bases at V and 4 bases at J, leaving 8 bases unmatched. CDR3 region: CASSPGRGVADTQYF. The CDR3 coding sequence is TGTGCCAGCAGCCCCGGGCGGGGGGTGGCAGATACGCAGTATTTT.

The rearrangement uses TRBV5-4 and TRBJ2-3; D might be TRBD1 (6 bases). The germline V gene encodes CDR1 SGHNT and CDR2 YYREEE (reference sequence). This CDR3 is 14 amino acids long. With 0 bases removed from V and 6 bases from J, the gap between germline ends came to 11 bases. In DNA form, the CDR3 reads TGTGCCAGCAGCTTGGATACCAGGGGTGATACGCAGTATTTT. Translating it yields CASSLDTRGDTQYF.

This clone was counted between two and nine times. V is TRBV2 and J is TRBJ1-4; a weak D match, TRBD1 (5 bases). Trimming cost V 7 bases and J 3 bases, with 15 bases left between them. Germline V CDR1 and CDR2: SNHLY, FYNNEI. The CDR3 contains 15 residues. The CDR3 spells CASTQNRISNEKLFF. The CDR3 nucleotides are TGTGCCAGCACCCAGAACAGGATCTCTAATGAAAAACTGTTTTTT.

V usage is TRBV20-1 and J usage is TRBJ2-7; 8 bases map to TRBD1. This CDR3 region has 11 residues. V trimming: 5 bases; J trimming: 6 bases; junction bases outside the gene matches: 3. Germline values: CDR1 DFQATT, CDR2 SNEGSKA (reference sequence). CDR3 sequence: CSAQDRGEQYF. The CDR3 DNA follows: TGCAGTGCTCAAGACAGGGGCGAGCAGTACTTC.

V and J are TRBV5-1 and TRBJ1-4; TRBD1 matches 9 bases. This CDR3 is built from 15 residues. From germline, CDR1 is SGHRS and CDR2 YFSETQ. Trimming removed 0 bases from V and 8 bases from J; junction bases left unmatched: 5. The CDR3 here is CASSLEGQGSEKLFF. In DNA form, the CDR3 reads TGCGCCAGCAGCTTGGAGGGACAGGGCAGCGAAAAACTGTTTTTT.